These 17 T cell receptor beta chains were all obtained from the same sample, sequenced in a study of OX40 agonist ivuxolimab in advanced cancers. Here immunoSEQ multiplex PCR was the method, and the copy in TCRdb shows in-frame clones only, minus some. The sample yields about 95,000 clones, 90% to 95% seen once. The sequences come from CD4+ or CD8+ T cells sorted from blood, collected in a trial of the OX40 agonist ivuxolimab. The receptors were sampled from an adult with an advanced solid tumor such as melanoma, head and neck, liver or kidney cancer.

J is TRBJ1-3 and V is TRBV7-9; D gene ambiguous. The CDR3 loop spans 16 amino acids. Trimming took off 2 bases at V and 0 bases at J, with 11 bases between the two ends. CDR1 SEHNR and CDR2 FQNEAQ come from the germline V gene (reference sequence). This CDR3 reads CASSLQSGLSGNTIYF. The CDR3 bases are TGTGCCAGCAGCTTACAGTCTGGTCTCTCTGGAAACACCATATATTTT.

J is TRBJ1-5 and V is TRBV2; 9 bases line up with TRBD1. V lost 3 bases and J lost 4; bases outside the gene matches: 7. The CDR3 sequence is 16 residues long. The germline CDR1 and CDR2 sequences are SNHLY and FYNNEI. CDR3 amino acids: CASSDRTGARNQPQHF. CDR3 DNA: TGTGCCAGCAGTGATAGGACAGGGGCTAGGAATCAGCCCCAGCATTTT.

The genes are TRBV6-1 and TRBJ1-1, with D possibly matching TRBD1 (6 bases). The CDR3 has 14 amino acids. V lost 10 bases to trimming and J lost 0 bases, with 15 bases between them. The germline V gene has CDR1 MNHNS and CDR2 SASEGT. CDR3 loop: CATRSKGVNTEAFF. The CDR3 DNA is TGTGCCACCAGATCGAAGGGGGTGAACACTGAAGCTTTCTTT.

This clone was counted once. This chain joins TRBV6-5 and TRBJ1-4; possibly TRBD1 for D (6 bases). Germline lookup yields CDR1 MNHEY and CDR2 SVGAGI. The CDR3 runs to 12 residues. CDR3 nucleotides: TGTGCGGCCGGGGGGGCAAGAGAAAAACTGTTTTTT. Translating it yields CAAGGAREKLFF.

The V call is TRBV5-1, the J call TRBJ2-5; 13 nucleotides match TRBD2. CDR3 length equals 15 residues. J was trimmed by 5 bases and V by 4 bases; bases with no gene match: 5. The germline CDR1 and CDR2 sequences are SGHRS and YFSETQ. Here the CDR3 DNA reads TGCGCCAGCAGCCCGAGGACTAGCGGGAGTGAGACCCAGTACTTC. Its protein product is CASSPRTSGSETQYF.

The V call is TRBV19, the J call TRBJ2-3, with D hard to call. The CDR3 contains 16 residues. CDR1 and CDR2 from the germline V gene are LNHDA and SQIVND (reference sequence). V lost 6 bases and J 0 bases, leaving 16 bases between the germline ends. CDR3 DNA: TGTGCCAGTAGCCGGGCCTCCGATCCGAGCACAGATACGCAGTATTTT. This gives the protein CASSRASDPSTDTQYF.

V usage is TRBV28 and J usage is TRBJ2-3, with a possible D match to TRBD2 (5 bases). The CDR3 consists of 13 residues. V was shortened by 5 bases and J by 5 bases, with 11 bases between the two germline ends. CDR1 is MDHEN and CDR2 is SYDVKM in the germline V gene. CDR3 amino acids: CASSVNSEDTQYF. In nucleotides, the CDR3 is TGTGCCAGCAGTGTGAATAGCGAAGATACGCAGTATTTT. Complete variable domain (other parts from reference TRBV28 and TRBJ2-3): DVKVTQSSRYLVKRTGEKVFLECVQDMDHENMFWYRQDPGLGLRLIYFSYDVKMKEKGDIPEGYSVSREKKERFSLILESASTNQTSMYLCASSVNSEDTQYFGPGTRLTVL.

The gene calls are TRBV7-2 and TRBJ2-7; D is possibly TRBD2 (6 bases). CDR1 and CDR2 from the germline V gene are SGHTA and FQGNSA. The CDR3 sequence is 14 residues long. V dropped 4 bases and J dropped 4 bases, with 14 bases sitting between them. CDR3 nucleotides: TGTGCCAGCAGCTCTAGCGCAATACGGTACGAGCAGTACTTC. This sequence encodes CASSSSAIRYEQYF.

The chain recombines TRBV5-1 with TRBJ1-1; D possibly corresponds to TRBD1 (6 bases). Germline CDR1 is SGHRS and CDR2 is YFSETQ. Trimming left V 3 bases short and J 1 base short, with 10 bases between. The CDR3 is made up of 14 amino acids. CDR3 sequence reads: CASSWGTRNTEAFF. The CDR3 DNA sequence: TGCGCCAGCAGCTGGGGGACAAGGAACACTGAAGCTTTCTTT.

The chain couples TRBV19 to TRBJ1-2, with 9 nucleotides matching TRBD1. Trimming took 3 bases from V and 4 from J; bases not matched to a gene: 3. This CDR3 has 14 residues. Germline lookup yields CDR1 LNHDA and CDR2 SQIVND (reference sequence). Written as DNA, the CDR3 is TGTGCCAGTAGTATTGACAGGGGGAGCTATGGCTACACCTTC. Amino acids: CASSIDRGSYGYTF.

This sequence joins TRBV7-2 and TRBJ2-5; the D gene could be TRBD1 or TRBD2 (6 bases each). Per the germline V gene, CDR1 is SGHTA and CDR2 is FQGNSA. The V end was cut by 2 bases, the J end by 2 bases, with 12 bases between. This CDR3 region has 15 residues. In DNA form, the CDR3 reads TGTGCCAGCAGCTTATACAGGGAGGTACAAGAGACCCAGTACTTC. Protein product: CASSLYREVQETQYF.

This chain connects TRBV7-9 to TRBJ1-1; the D gene is possibly TRBD1 (5 bases). The germline V gene encodes CDR1 SEHNR and CDR2 FQNEAQ (reference sequence). This CDR3 has 13 amino acids. Trimming took off 6 bases at V and 7 bases at J, with 15 bases between the two ends. This chain's CDR3 is CASSPDQGDEAFF. In DNA form, the CDR3 reads TGTGCCAGCAGTCCTGACCAGGGTGATGAAGCTTTCTTT.

The J gene is TRBJ1-5, the V gene TRBV30; D is ambiguous. Germline loops: CDR1 GTSNPN, CDR2 SVGIG (reference sequence). The germline V and J ends were trimmed by 1 base and 2 bases, with 12 bases remaining between them. This CDR3 region has 15 residues. The CDR3, as DNA: TGTGCCTGGAGTGGTCGAGTCCGGGGCAATCAGCCCCAGCATTTT. This sequence encodes CAWSGRVRGNQPQHF.

This chain connects TRBV10-1 to TRBJ2-1; TRBD2 matches at 7 bases. The CDR3 extends over 17 amino acids. Trimming removed 2 bases from V and 0 bases from J; junction bases left unmatched: 7. CDR1 and CDR2 (germline): WNHNN, SYGVQD (reference sequence). As DNA, the CDR3 is TGCGCCAGCAGTGAGGTTCCAGCGGGGAGCTCCTACAATGAGCAGTTCTTC. Amino acid sequence: CASSEVPAGSSYNEQFF.

The chain couples TRBV5-1 to TRBJ1-2; D ambiguous. V was trimmed by 4 bases and J by 5 bases, leaving 12 bases between them. CDR1 SGHRS and CDR2 YFSETQ come from the germline V gene. This CDR3 spans 13 amino acids. Written as DNA, the CDR3 is TGCGCCAGCAGCCAAGACCAAATTTATGGCTACACCTTC. The encoded protein is CASSQDQIYGYTF.

This chain connects TRBV7-9 to TRBJ2-5; TRBD2 agrees at 8 bases. This CDR3 has 13 residues. Germline loops: CDR1 SEHNR, CDR2 FQNEAQ (reference sequence). V shed 6 bases, J shed 4 bases, and the junction held 4 bases outside the gene matches. The CDR3 sequence is CASSRLAGETQYF. CDR3 DNA sequence: TGTGCCAGCAGTCGGCTAGCGGGAGAGACCCAGTACTTC.

The J gene is TRBJ2-2, the V gene TRBV7-2; 7 bases are shared with TRBD2. Germline trimming cut 1 base from V and 7 bases from J; bases unmatched to any gene: 6. The length of the CDR3 is 15 residues. Germline CDR1 and CDR2: SGHTA and FQGNSA. The CDR3 spells CASSLGTIAGGELFF. CDR3 coding DNA: TGTGCCAGCAGCTTAGGAACTATAGCGGGCGGGGAGCTGTTTTTT.